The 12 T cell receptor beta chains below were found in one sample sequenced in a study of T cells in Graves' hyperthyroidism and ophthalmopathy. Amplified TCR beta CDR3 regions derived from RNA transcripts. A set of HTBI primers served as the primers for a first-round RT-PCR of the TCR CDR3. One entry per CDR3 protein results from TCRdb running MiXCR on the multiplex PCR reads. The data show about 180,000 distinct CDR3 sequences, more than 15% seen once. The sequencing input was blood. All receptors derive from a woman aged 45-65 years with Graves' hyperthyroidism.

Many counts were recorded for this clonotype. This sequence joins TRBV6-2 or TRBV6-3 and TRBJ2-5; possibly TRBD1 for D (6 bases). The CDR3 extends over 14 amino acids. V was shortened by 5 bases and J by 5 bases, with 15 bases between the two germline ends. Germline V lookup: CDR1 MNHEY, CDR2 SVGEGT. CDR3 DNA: TGTGCCAGCAGTCAAGCAGGGGAATTGGAGACCCAGTACTTC. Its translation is CASSQAGELETQYF.

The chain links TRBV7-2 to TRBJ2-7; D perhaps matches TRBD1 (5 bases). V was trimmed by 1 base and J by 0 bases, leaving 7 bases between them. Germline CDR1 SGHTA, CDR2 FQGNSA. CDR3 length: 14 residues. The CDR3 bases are TGTGCCAGCAGCTTAGTAGGGGCCTCCTACGAGCAGTACTTC. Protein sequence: CASSLVGASYEQYF.

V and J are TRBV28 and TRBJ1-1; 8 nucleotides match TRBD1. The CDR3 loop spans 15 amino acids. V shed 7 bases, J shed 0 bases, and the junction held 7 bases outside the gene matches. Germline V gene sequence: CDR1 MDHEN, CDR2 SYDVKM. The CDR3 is CASTKRQGMNTEAFF. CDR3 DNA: TGTGCCAGCACAAAAAGACAGGGGATGAACACTGAAGCTTTCTTT.

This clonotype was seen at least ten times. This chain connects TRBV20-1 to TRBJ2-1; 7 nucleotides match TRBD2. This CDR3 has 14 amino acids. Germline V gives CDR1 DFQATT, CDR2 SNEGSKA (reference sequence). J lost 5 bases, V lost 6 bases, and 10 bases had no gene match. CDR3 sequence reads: CSAYTMAGDNEQFF. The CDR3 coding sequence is TGCAGTGCGTACACCATGGCGGGAGACAATGAGCAGTTCTTC.

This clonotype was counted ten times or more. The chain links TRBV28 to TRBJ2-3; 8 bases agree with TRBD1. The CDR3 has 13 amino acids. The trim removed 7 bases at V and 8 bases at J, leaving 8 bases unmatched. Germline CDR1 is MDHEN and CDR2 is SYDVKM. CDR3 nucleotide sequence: TGTGCCAGCAATAATCAGGGGGCCGCTACGCAGTATTTT. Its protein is CASNNQGAATQYF.

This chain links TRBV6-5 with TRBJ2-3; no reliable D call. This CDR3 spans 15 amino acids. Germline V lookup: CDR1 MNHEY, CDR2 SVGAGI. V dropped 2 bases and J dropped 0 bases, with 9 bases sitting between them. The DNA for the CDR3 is TGTGCCAGCAGTTACACAGCCTCTAGCACAGATACGCAGTATTTT. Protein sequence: CASSYTASSTDTQYF.

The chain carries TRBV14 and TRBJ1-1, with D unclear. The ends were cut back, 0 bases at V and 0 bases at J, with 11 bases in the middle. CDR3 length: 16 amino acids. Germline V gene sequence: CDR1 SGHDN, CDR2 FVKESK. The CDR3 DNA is TGTGCCAGCAGCCAAGATGGTGCCAGATTGAACACTGAAGCTTTCTTT. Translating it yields CASSQDGARLNTEAFF.

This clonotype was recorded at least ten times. CDR3 loop: CASSELERSGANVLTF. The DNA for the CDR3 is TGTGCCAGCAGCGAATTAGAACGCTCTGGGGCCAACGTCCTGACTTTC. The chain uses TRBV27 and TRBJ2-6; D unresolved. The CDR3 has 16 amino acids. V was cut by 6 bases and J by 0 bases, with 12 bases left in between. Germline V gene sequence: CDR1 MNHEY, CDR2 SMNVEV (reference sequence).

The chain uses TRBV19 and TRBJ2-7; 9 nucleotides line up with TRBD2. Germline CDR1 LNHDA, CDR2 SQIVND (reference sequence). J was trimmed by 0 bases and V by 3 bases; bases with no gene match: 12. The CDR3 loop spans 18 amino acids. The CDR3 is CASSIPGASGASSYEQYF. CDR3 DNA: TGTGCCAGTAGTATCCCCGGGGCTAGCGGGGCTAGCTCCTACGAGCAGTACTTC.

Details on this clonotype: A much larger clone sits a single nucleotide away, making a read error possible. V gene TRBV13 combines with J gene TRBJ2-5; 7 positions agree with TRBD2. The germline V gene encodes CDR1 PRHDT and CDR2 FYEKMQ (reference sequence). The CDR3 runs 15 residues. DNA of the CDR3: TGTGCCAGCAGCTTAGCGGGGGAGGGCCAAGAGACCCAGTGCTTC. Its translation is CASSLAGEGQETQCF.

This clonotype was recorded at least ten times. For the CDR3, the DNA is TGCAGTGCCGATACGTCCGGGACAGGGAAAGCTGAAGCTTTCTTT. Amino acids: CSADTSGTGKAEAFF. The chain combines TRBV20-1 with TRBJ1-1; 9 bases align to TRBD1. CDR1 and CDR2 from the germline V gene are DFQATT and SNEGSKA (reference sequence). The CDR3 runs to 15 residues. V lost 6 bases and J lost 6; bases outside the gene matches: 14.

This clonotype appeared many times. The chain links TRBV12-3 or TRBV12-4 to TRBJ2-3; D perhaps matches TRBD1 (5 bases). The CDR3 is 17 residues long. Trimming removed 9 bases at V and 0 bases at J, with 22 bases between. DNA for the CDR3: TGTGCCAGATATCGAGTGAACAGGAATTCTAGCACAGATACGCAGTATTTT. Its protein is CARYRVNRNSSTDTQYF.